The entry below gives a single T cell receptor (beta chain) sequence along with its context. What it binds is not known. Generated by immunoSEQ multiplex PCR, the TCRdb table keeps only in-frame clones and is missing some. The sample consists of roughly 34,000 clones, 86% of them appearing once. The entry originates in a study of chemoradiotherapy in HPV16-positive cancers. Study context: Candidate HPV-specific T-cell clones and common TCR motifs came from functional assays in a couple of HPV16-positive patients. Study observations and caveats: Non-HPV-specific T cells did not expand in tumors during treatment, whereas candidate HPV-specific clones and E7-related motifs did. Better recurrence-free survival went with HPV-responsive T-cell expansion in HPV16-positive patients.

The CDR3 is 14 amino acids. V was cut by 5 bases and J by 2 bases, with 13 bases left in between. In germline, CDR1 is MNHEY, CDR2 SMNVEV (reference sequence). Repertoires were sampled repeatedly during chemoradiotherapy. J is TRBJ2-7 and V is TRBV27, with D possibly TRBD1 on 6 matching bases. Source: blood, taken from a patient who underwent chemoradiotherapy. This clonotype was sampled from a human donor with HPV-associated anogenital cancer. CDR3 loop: CASSQAGEPYEQYF. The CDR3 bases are TGTGCCAGCAGTCAGGCAGGGGAGCCCTACGAGCAGTACTTC.